The 16 T cell receptor beta chains given below trace back to one sample, sequenced in a study of blood T cell repertoires in COVID-19. Measured with immunoSEQ multiplex PCR; TCRdb has only the in-frame clones, and not every one. The data hold 130,000 to 150,000 clones, with over 80% observed a single time. Sequencing was performed on PBMCs or T cells enriched from blood (not recorded which). Receptors were obtained from a man aged 55 to 70 who had recovered from COVID-19.

The chain carries TRBV29-1 and TRBJ1-1, with TRBD1 as a possible D gene (5 bases). The V end was cut by 7 bases, the J end by 6 bases, with 15 bases between. The CDR3 spans 12 residues. CDR1 and CDR2 (germline): SQVTM, ANQGSEA. The CDR3 region is CSGGRQGSEAFF. For the CDR3, the DNA is TGCAGCGGGGGGAGGCAGGGCTCTGAAGCTTTCTTT.

This rearrangement joins TRBV19 to TRBJ1-5; TRBD1 matches at 9 bases. Per the germline V gene, CDR1 is LNHDA and CDR2 is SQIVND (reference sequence). The trim removed 6 bases at V and 5 bases at J, leaving 2 bases unmatched. CDR3 length equals 13 residues. The chain's CDR3 is CASRRQGDQPQHF. CDR3 nucleotide sequence: TGTGCCAGTAGAAGACAGGGGGATCAGCCCCAGCATTTT.

The V call is TRBV19, the J call TRBJ2-5; 9 nucleotides line up with TRBD1. Germline V gene data show CDR1 as LNHDA and CDR2 as SQIVND (reference sequence). This CDR3 has 15 residues. V lost 5 bases and J lost 4; bases outside the gene matches: 8. As DNA, the CDR3 is TGTGCCAGTAGTCCACTGACAGGGGGTGGAGAGACCCAGTACTTC. Protein sequence: CASSPLTGGGETQYF.

The rearrangement uses TRBV9 and TRBJ2-5; TRBD2 is a possible D gene (5 bases). This CDR3 has 16 amino acids. The ends were cut back, 0 bases at V and 5 bases at J, with 17 bases in the middle. In germline, CDR1 is SGDLS, CDR2 YYNGEE. The CDR3 region is CASSVAIGLRSETQYF. In DNA form, the CDR3 reads TGTGCCAGCAGCGTAGCCATCGGACTTCGTTCCGAGACCCAGTACTTC.

The chain carries TRBV5-4 and TRBJ2-3; TRBD1 matches at 7 bases. Trimming took 4 bases from V and 4 from J; bases not matched to a gene: 9. Germline V lookup: CDR1 SGHNT, CDR2 YYREEE (reference sequence). The CDR3 length is 15 residues. The CDR3 protein is CASSRTGAVADTQYF. The CDR3 DNA reads TGTGCCAGCAGCAGAACAGGGGCTGTGGCAGATACGCAGTATTTT.

V gene TRBV5-6 combines with J gene TRBJ1-1; D not certain. Germline CDR1 and CDR2: SGHDT and YYEEEE. V was cut by 0 bases and J by 3 bases, with 9 bases left in between. The CDR3 loop spans 14 amino acids. CDR3 nucleotides: TGTGCCAGCAGCTTGGGGTGGCGGGACACTGAAGCTTTCTTT. Encoded protein: CASSLGWRDTEAFF.

The V and J genes are TRBV2 and TRBJ1-2; D remains ambiguous. The length of the CDR3 is 14 residues. From germline, CDR1 is SNHLY and CDR2 FYNNEI. V was clipped by 6 bases and J by 4 bases, with 15 bases between them. CDR3 sequence reads: CASRWRETFYGYTF. The CDR3 coding sequence is TGTGCCAGCAGGTGGAGGGAGACTTTCTATGGCTACACCTTC.

This clone was seen more than once but under ten times. The chain uses TRBV7-9 and TRBJ2-7, with D possibly being TRBD1 (6 bases). The CDR3 is 14 amino acids. Germline CDR1 reads SEHNR; CDR2 reads FQNEAQ (reference sequence). Trimming cost V 3 bases and J 5 bases, with 14 bases left between them. CDR3 nucleotide sequence: TGTGCCAGCAGCTTGGCGAGGGGGACACACGAGCAGTACTTC. This translates into CASSLARGTHEQYF.

This rearrangement joins TRBV4-1 to TRBJ2-3; TRBD2 matches at 7 bases. This CDR3 has 16 amino acids. The J segment lost 2 bases and the V segment lost 0 bases, leaving 5 bases of the junction unmatched. Looked up from germline, CDR1 is MGHRA and CDR2 is YSYEKL. This chain's CDR3 is CASSQEGGGVTDTQYF. The CDR3 DNA follows: TGCGCCAGCAGCCAAGAAGGCGGGGGAGTCACAGATACGCAGTATTTT.

J is TRBJ2-3 and V is TRBV6-2 or TRBV6-3; 8 nucleotides line up with TRBD2. Trimming cost V 0 bases and J 7 bases; bases outside gene matches: 3. The CDR3 has 14 residues. Per the germline V gene, CDR1 is MNHEY and CDR2 is SVGEGT. The CDR3, as DNA: TGTGCCAGCAGTTACTCCCCTAGCGGGCATACGCAGTATTTT. Translated: CASSYSPSGHTQYF.

This rearrangement joins TRBV5-1 to TRBJ1-5, with 8 nucleotides matching TRBD1. Trimming at V came to 0 bases and at J to 8 bases, leaving 7 bases not matched to a gene. The CDR3 covers 15 residues. Germline CDR1 SGHRS, CDR2 YFSETQ. CDR3 in DNA: TGCGCCAGCAGCTTGGACGGGACAGGAAGTGAGCCCCAGCATTTT. Encoded protein: CASSLDGTGSEPQHF.

This clone has just a few counts. The chain is built from TRBV6-5 and TRBJ2-1, with 9 bases fitting TRBD2. The CDR3 length is 15 residues. The ends lost 5 bases at V and 10 bases at J; junction bases unmatched: 12. From germline, CDR1 is MNHEY and CDR2 SVGAGI. The CDR3 sequence is CASSREAGGWPEQFF. The CDR3 DNA is TGTGCCAGCAGTAGGGAAGCGGGGGGCTGGCCAGAGCAGTTCTTC.

The chain uses TRBV5-4 and TRBJ2-3; maybe TRBD2 (5 bases). V lost 9 bases to trimming and J lost 0 bases, with 20 bases between them. This CDR3 has 16 amino acids. Germline CDR1 SGHNT, CDR2 YYREEE (reference sequence). The chain's CDR3 is CATKPWRLGSTDTQYF. As DNA, the CDR3 is TGTGCCACTAAACCCTGGAGGCTAGGGAGCACAGATACGCAGTATTTT.

V is TRBV11-2 and J is TRBJ2-2; the match to TRBD2 covers 12 bases. CDR1 SGHAT and CDR2 FQNNGV come from the germline V gene. V was pared by 4 bases and J by 6 bases, with 0 bases of the junction left unmatched. This CDR3 is 14 amino acids long. CDR3 sequence: CASSSSGGAGELFF. In DNA, the CDR3 is TGTGCCAGCAGCTCTAGCGGGGGGGCCGGGGAGCTGTTTTTT.

V and J are TRBV28 and TRBJ1-3, with 10 bases matching TRBD1. CDR3 length: 15 residues. Germline loops: CDR1 MDHEN, CDR2 SYDVKM. V was pared by 6 bases and J by 2 bases, with 4 bases of the junction left unmatched. CDR3: CASRTTGGPGNTIYF. The CDR3 DNA reads as TGTGCCAGCAGAACGACAGGGGGCCCTGGAAACACCATATATTTT. Based on the CDR3 plus reference TRBV28 and TRBJ1-3, the full variable domain is DVKVTQSSRYLVKRTGEKVFLECVQDMDHENMFWYRQDPGLGLRLIYFSYDVKMKEKGDIPEGYSVSREKKERFSLILESASTNQTSMYLCASRTTGGPGNTIYFGEGSWLTVV.

V gene TRBV2 combines with J gene TRBJ1-1; maybe TRBD1 (6 bases). The length of the CDR3 is 12 residues. Trimming left V 10 bases short and J 5 bases short, with 14 bases between. Germline assignment: CDR1 SNHLY and CDR2 FYNNEI. CDR3 in DNA: TGTGCCAACTCACCGAGGGGGACTGAAGCTTTCTTT. It is translated as CANSPRGTEAFF.